This note documents a single TCR beta chain sequence. This clone showed up just a few times. No antigen is known for it. No base quality values were provided; no much bigger clone lies one nucleotide off. The sample belongs to a study of vaccination effects on CD4 cells after COVID-19 (dated by TCRdb to between 2021 and 2024). About the investigation overall: Post-vaccine samples across the study were collected a median of 72 days after the second dose, with a range of 14 to 241. SARS-CoV-2 spike-specific CD4+ TCR repertoires were compared before and after mRNA vaccination in COVID-19 convalescent patients and in infection-naive vaccine recipients. The full study included 9 to 10 COVID-19 convalescent patients and a handful of SARS-CoV-2-naive healthy vaccine recipients. In the study, cultures from other donors were sequenced using the Oncomine TCR Beta short-read assay on an Illumina iSeq 100.

From the cysteine up to the phenylalanine, the CDR3 has a length of 14 residues. The CDR3 DNA has 42 bases and is translated from base 1. The germline V and J ends show losses of 3 bases and 3 bases respectively, and no gene match explains 4 bases of the junction. Per the germline V gene, SGHRS is the CDR1 and YFSETQ is the CDR2. Overall study outcomes, separate from this receptor: Marked clonal contraction was observed in both infection-induced and vaccine-induced clones at late post-vaccination timepoints, consistent with waning T cell responses. The study was limited by a small number of convalescent patients, and early post-infection timepoints were lacking. In healthy vaccine recipients, vaccine-induced clones were almost all SARS-CoV-2 mono-reactive, with only 1 of 255 cross-reactive with common cold coronaviruses.

The method behind the library was the immunoSEQ multiplex PCR assay. DNA from the CD4+ T cells that had been cultured and isolated underwent TCR beta CDR3 sequencing. Regarding the original processing steps: Non-productive TCR sequences were removed, reads were trimmed to the CDR3 region, and CDR3s of at least 7 amino acids were retained. Antigen-specific clonotypes were identified using the MANAFEST web app by comparison of expansion in peptide wells against reference cultures. To count as positive, a clone had to show expansion at FDR<0.05 compared with the reference and with all other wells, an odds ratio above 5, and a frequency above 0.1% in two replicate wells. A clonotype was called cross-reactive if it was significantly expanded both in SARS-CoV-2 spike wells and in at least one common cold coronavirus spike condition. CDR3 similarity was assessed by Levenshtein distance with the stringdist R package, and unrooted trees were built with ape in R 3.6.1. What TCRdb holds here is the immuneACCESS table cut down to in-frame rearrangements. Part of the clones is not present; checked against another copy, under half of the missing clones reflect an unresolved V gene, and the others are unexplained. The D gene and trimming were derived from the DNA, and the V and J assignments and clone size from that table. The sample table records about 22,000 clones; 72% of these occur just once. The ten largest clones take up 10% of the sample.

In the ViraFEST assay, PBMC were stimulated with viral peptide pools, and TCR sequencing was then used to find antigen-specific CD4+ T cell clonotypes based on their expansion. After less than 13 days of culture, CD4+ T cells were isolated with the EasySep CD4+ T cell isolation kit. Two doses of either the BNT162b2 or the mRNA-1273 mRNA SARS-CoV-2 vaccine were administered to participants. Healthy vaccine recipients had no prior SARS-CoV-2 infection, confirmed by negative nucleocapsid antibodies before and after vaccination. About 2 million PBMC per well were cultured in IMDM with about 5.1% human AB serum, 9 to 10 IU/ml IL-2 and gentamicin, plus 10 ug/ml peptides. On days 3 and 7, half of the culture medium was replaced with fresh IL-2-containing medium. Each peptide stimulation condition was cultured in triplicate wells unless otherwise noted. PBMC were separated from whole blood using Ficoll-Paque Plus gradient centrifugation and were then either cryopreserved at -140C or used fresh. Overlapping peptide pools spanned the spike proteins of SARS-CoV-2 and the common cold coronaviruses HCoV-NL63, HCoV-OC43 and HCoV-229E. The QIAamp micro DNA kit was used to extract genomic DNA from the cultured CD4+ T cells.

The sequence was collected from a human donor who received a COVID-19 vaccine. The sequence links TRBV5-1 to TRBJ2-7, with 9 bases aligning to TRBD1. Sample: CD4+ T cells from PBMCs cultured with HCoV-NL63 spike peptides, taken after COVID-19 vaccination. The meaning of the sample's cell subset or site label: HCoV-NL63 spike overlapping peptide pool stimulation. The CDR3: CASSSGQGFYEQYF. The sequenced DNA: TGCGCCAGCAGCTCGGGACAGGGTTTCTACGAGCAGTACTTC. This CDR3, with the reference TRBV5-1 and TRBJ2-7 proteins standing in past its ends, gives the full variable domain KAGVTQTPRYLIKTRGQQVTLSCSPISGHRSVSWYQQTPGQGLQFLFEYFSETQRNKGNFPGRFSGRQFSNSRSEMNVSTLELGDSALYLCASSSGQGFYEQYFGPGTRLTVT.